This record covers a single T cell receptor (beta chain). The sample is drawn from a study of PD-L1 blockade in urothelial cancer. For the study at large: Patients took up atezolizumab in the mid-2010s at 1,200 mg intravenously every 3 weeks. Blood samples had a median of approximately 150,000 T cells. Blood was analyzed 3 weeks (second dose) and 6 weeks after treatment start.

Time point specified: pretreatment peripheral blood. Profiling relied on immunoSEQ multiplex PCR, and the TCRdb table lists in-frame clones only, not all of them. In the table there are over 45,000 clones, 86% of which are singletons. The source is a man aged 60 to 69 with urothelial cancer. This specimen was PBMCs, taken around atezolizumab (anti-PD-L1) treatment.

CDR3 in DNA: TGTGCCAGCAGCGGAACAGGGGGCGTCAGCTATGGCTACACCTTC. Amino acid sequence: CASSGTGGVSYGYTF. V usage is TRBV7-9 and J usage is TRBJ1-2; 9 nucleotides match TRBD1. CDR1 and CDR2 (germline): SEHNR, FQNEAQ (reference sequence). Trimming at V came to 5 bases and at J to 4 bases, leaving 8 bases not matched to a gene. The CDR3 is 15 amino acids.